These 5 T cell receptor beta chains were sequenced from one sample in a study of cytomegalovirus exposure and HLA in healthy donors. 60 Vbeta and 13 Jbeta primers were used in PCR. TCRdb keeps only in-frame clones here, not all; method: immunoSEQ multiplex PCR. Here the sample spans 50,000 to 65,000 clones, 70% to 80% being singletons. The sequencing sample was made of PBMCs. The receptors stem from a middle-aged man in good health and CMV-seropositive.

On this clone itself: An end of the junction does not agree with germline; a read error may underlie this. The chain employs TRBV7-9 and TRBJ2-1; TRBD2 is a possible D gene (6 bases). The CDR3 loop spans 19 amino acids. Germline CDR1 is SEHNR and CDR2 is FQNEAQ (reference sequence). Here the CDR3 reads CSSSLVPSTSSVKYNEQFF. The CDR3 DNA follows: TGTTCCAGCAGCTTAGTCCCCTCGACTAGTTCCGTAAAATACAATGAGCAGTTCTTC.

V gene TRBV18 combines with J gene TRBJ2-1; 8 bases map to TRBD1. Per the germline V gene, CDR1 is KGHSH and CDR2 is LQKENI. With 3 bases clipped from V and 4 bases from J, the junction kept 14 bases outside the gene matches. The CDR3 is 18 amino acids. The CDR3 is CASSPAGGHVLVYNEQFF. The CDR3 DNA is TGTGCCAGCTCACCTGCAGGGGGCCACGTACTAGTGTACAATGAGCAGTTCTTC.

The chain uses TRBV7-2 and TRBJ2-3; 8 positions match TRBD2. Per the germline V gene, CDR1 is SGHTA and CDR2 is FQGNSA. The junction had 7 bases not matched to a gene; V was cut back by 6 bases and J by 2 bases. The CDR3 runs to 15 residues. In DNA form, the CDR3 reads TGTGCCAGCAGGGATCGGGGGGGTTCCACAGATACGCAGTATTTT. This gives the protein CASRDRGGSTDTQYF. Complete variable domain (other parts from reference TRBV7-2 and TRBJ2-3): GAGVSQSPSNKVTEKGKDVELRCDPISGHTALYWYRQSLGQGLEFLIYFQGNSAPDKSGLPSDRFSAERTGGSVSTLTIQRTQQEDSAVYLCASRDRGGSTDTQYFGPGTRLTVL.

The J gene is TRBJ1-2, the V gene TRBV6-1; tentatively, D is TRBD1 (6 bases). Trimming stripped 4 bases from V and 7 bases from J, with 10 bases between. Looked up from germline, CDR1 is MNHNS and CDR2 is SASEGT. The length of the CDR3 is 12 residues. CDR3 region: CASSGDTAGYTF. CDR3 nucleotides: TGTGCCAGCAGTGGGGACACCGCTGGCTACACCTTC.

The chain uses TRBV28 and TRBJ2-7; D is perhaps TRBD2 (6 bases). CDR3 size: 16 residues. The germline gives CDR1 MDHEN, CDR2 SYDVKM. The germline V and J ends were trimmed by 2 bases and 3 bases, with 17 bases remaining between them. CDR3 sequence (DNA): TGTGCCAGCAGTTTAAGGGGACTCAAGGCCAACTACGAGCAGTACTTC. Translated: CASSLRGLKANYEQYF.